The 2 T cell receptor beta chains below were found in one sample sequenced in a study of blood T cell repertoires in COVID-19 (TCRdb year 2020). Library preparation was by the immunoSEQ multiplex PCR assay. The immuneACCESS repertoire file appears here via TCRdb, limited to in-frame rearrangements. These files lack a portion of the clones; in checked studies, under half of the deficit traces to unresolved V genes, and the cause of the others is not known. The sample includes about 220,000 clones, with around 81% observed a single time. 13% of the sample is taken by the ten largest. What was sequenced was peripheral blood. Receptors originate from a human donor in a cohort sampled during active COVID-19.

In this sample, this clone turned up once. V is TRBV19 and J is TRBJ1-1; the D gene is possibly TRBD1 (5 bases). V was shortened by 4 bases and J by 4 bases, with 16 bases between the two germline ends. The germline CDR1 and CDR2 sequences are LNHDA and SQIVND (reference sequence). This CDR3 spans 15 amino acids. The CDR3 protein is CASSTPAGGVTEAFF. The CDR3 DNA is TGTGCCAGTAGTACCCCCGCCGGGGGGGTCACTGAAGCTTTCTTT.

Only a few counts were recorded for this clone. The rearrangement links TRBV7-2 to TRBJ2-7, with 11 bases lining up with TRBD2. V shed 5 bases, J shed 4 bases, and the junction held 10 bases outside the gene matches. Looked up from germline, CDR1 is SGHTA and CDR2 is FQGNSA. The CDR3 runs to 16 residues. The CDR3 protein is CASSPGQLAGVYEQYF. In DNA, the CDR3 is TGTGCCAGCAGCCCCGGCCAACTAGCGGGAGTATACGAGCAGTACTTC.